The present entry profiles one T cell receptor (beta chain) with its context. This sample stems from a study of blood T cell repertoires in COVID-19. This study enrolled people aged about 18 to 100 from 24 US geographic areas. Sequenced by immunoSEQ multiplex PCR; TCRdb stores in-frame clones only, minus some. The profile shows 150,000 to 200,000 clones, approximately 80% of them singletons. CDR1 and CDR2 (germline): MNHNY, SVGAGI (reference sequence). V shed 5 bases, J shed 2 bases, and the junction held 8 bases outside the gene matches. The CDR3 has 16 amino acids. The rearrangement uses TRBV6-6 and TRBJ2-1; TRBD2 matches at 8 bases. Sequenced material: PBMCs or T cells enriched from blood (not recorded which). This sequence originates from a woman aged 55-70 years who had recovered from COVID-19. The CDR3 DNA reads as TGTGCCAGCAGTAGTCGGCGGGGGGCGACCTACAATGAGCAGTTCTTC. Its protein product is CASSSRRGATYNEQFF.